The entry that follows covers one T cell receptor beta chain sequence. This sample is drawn from a study of blood T cell repertoires in COVID-19. On the study more broadly: T cells, B-cell-depleted T cells, or PBMCs provided the cDNA or gDNA that served as material.

The CDR3 is 16 residues long. Germline V gene data show CDR1 as SNHLY and CDR2 as FYNNEI. J was trimmed by 9 bases and V by 5 bases; bases with no gene match: 10. Using immunoSEQ multiplex PCR, the repertoire was profiled, and TCRdb retains in-frame clones only, with some absent. This table holds about 48,000 clones, 80% to 90% found once. Sequenced input: peripheral blood. The origin of this receptor is a human donor in a cohort sampled during active COVID-19. J is TRBJ2-4 and V is TRBV2, with 13 bases identical to TRBD2. CDR3 DNA: TGTGCCAGCAGTCTAGGGACTAGCGGGGCCGCTGGCATTCAGTACTTC. Protein sequence: CASSLGTSGAAGIQYF.